A selection of T cell receptor beta chains follows, all from one sample in a study of Tregs in tolerant kidney transplant recipients. The data were produced by immunoSEQ multiplex PCR, yet TCRdb's version contains in-frame clones alone and is incomplete. The repertoire has around 120,000 clones, 92% of them found once; the top ten carry approximately 0.54%. The sample was CD4+ T cells from blood. The receptor set was obtained from a human donor in good health. Each CDR3 is given with its conserved first and last residue. The D gene is left open where the match is weak. Some rows mark clone size as missing; the rest say once, few, many or name a class of expanded clone.

CDR3nt | CDR3aa | j_gene | abundance | d_gene | v_gene
TGTGCCAGCAGTGGCGGACCGAACACTGAAGCTTTCTTT | CASSGGPNTEAFF | TRBJ1-1 | NA | NA | TRBV6-1
TGTGCCAGCAGTTTAAGGTGGGGTAGTCGGTACGAGCAGTACTTC | CASSLRWGSRYEQYF | TRBJ2-7 | NA | NA | TRBV27
TGTGCCAGCAGCCAAGGCTCTGGTGAGACCGGGGAGCTGTTTTTT | CASSQGSGETGELFF | TRBJ2-2 | NA | NA | TRBV4-2
TGTGCCAGCAGTGAACGGGCAAATAGCGGGAGAGTCTACGAGCAGTACTTC | CASSERANSGRVYEQYF | TRBJ2-7 | once | TRBD2 | TRBV6-1
TGTGCCAGCAGCTTAGGGCTAAACAATGAGCAGTTCTTC | CASSLGLNNEQFF | TRBJ2-1 | NA | NA | TRBV7-2
TGTGCCAGCAGCTTAGGCCCTCTAGCGAGCTATGGCTACACCTTC | CASSLGPLASYGYTF | TRBJ1-2 | once | NA | TRBV7-2
TGTGCCAGCAGCTTAATAGCAACCTACGAGCAGTACTTC | CASSLIATYEQYF | TRBJ2-7 | NA | NA | TRBV11-2
TGCGCCAGCAGGTTCATCTTGAACACTGAAGCTTTCTTT | CASRFILNTEAFF | TRBJ1-1 | NA | NA | TRBV5-1
TGTGCCAGCTCACCGCTCTCCATGACTTCCTACAATGAGCAGTTCTTC | CASSPLSMTSYNEQFF | TRBJ2-1 | NA | NA | TRBV18
TGTGCCAGCTCACAGGGACTAGCGGGAGGATACAATGAGCAGTTCTTC | CASSQGLAGGYNEQFF | TRBJ2-1 | NA | TRBD2 | TRBV18
TGTGCCAGTAGTAGCCCGACTAGCGGGAGTAGGGAGACCCAGTACTTC | CASSSPTSGSRETQYF | TRBJ2-5 | NA | TRBD2 | TRBV19
TGCGCCAGCAGCCAAGTACGACAGTTCTATCAGCCCCAGCATTTT | CASSQVRQFYQPQHF | TRBJ1-5 | NA | NA | TRBV4-1
TGTGCCAGCAGCCCCTATGGGGGTGAGCAGTTCTTC | CASSPYGGEQFF | TRBJ2-1 | NA | NA | TRBV7-2
TGTGCCAGCAGTTACCAAAGGGGCCGTCAGGGGTATGGCTACACCTTC | CASSYQRGRQGYGYTF | TRBJ1-2 | NA | NA | TRBV6-6
TGTGCCAGCAGCTTAGTCTCCGGAGGGGGACATCGAACTGGGAATGAGCAGTTCTTC | CASSLVSGGGHRTGNEQFF | TRBJ2-1 | NA | NA | TRBV7-9
TGTGCCAGCAGCTTGGCGGGACAGGGGACTTACGAGCAGTACTTC | CASSLAGQGTYEQYF | TRBJ2-7 | NA | TRBD1 | TRBV5-5
TGTGCCAGCAGCCGCTGGACAGGGACTAACTATGGCTACACCTTC | CASSRWTGTNYGYTF | TRBJ1-2 | NA | TRBD1 | TRBV5-6
TGTGCCAGCCGCCCCGGTCTGAGGACCGGGGAGCTGTTTTTT | CASRPGLRTGELFF | TRBJ2-2 | NA | NA | TRBV7-6
TGCAGCGTTGATCTAGGGAACGGTTCACCCCTCCACTTT | CSVDLGNGSPLHF | TRBJ1-6 | NA | NA | TRBV29-1
TGCGCCAGCAGCGTCGGGGGGGCGAGCTATGGCTACACCTTC | CASSVGGASYGYTF | TRBJ1-2 | NA | NA | TRBV4-1
TGTGCCTGGAGGGGACAGAGATATGGCTACACCTTC | CAWRGQRYGYTF | TRBJ1-2 | NA | TRBD1 | TRBV30
TGCGCCAGCAGTGCTTCCGGACTAGCGGGACTCACCGGGGAGCTGTTTTTT | CASSASGLAGLTGELFF | TRBJ2-2 | NA | TRBD2 | TRBV10-1
TGTGCCAGCAGCTTGGACCGACGGGGGCCGGGAGAAAAACTGTTTTTT | CASSLDRRGPGEKLFF | TRBJ1-4 | NA | NA | TRBV7-9
TGTGCCAGCAGCCCGGTCGTCCCATCCACCGGGGAGCTGTTTTTT | CASSPVVPSTGELFF | TRBJ2-2 | NA | NA | TRBV5-4
TGTGCCAGCAGGCGACAGGGGGACGAGCAGTACTTC | CASRRQGDEQYF | TRBJ2-7 | NA | TRBD1 | TRBV2
TGTGCCAGCAGCCCTAACAGTTATCAGCCCCAGCATTTT | CASSPNSYQPQHF | TRBJ1-5 | NA | NA | TRBV7-2
TGTGCCAGCAGCAAGGAAAGGGGCTCCTACGAGCAGTACTTC | CASSKERGSYEQYF | TRBJ2-7 | once | NA | TRBV7-9
TGTGCCAGCAGTGGCACAGGGATGGCTAATGAAAAACTGTTTTTT | CASSGTGMANEKLFF | TRBJ1-4 | NA | NA | TRBV2
TGTGCCAGCTCACCATGGGGATCCGGAACAACTAATGAAAAACTGTTTTTT | CASSPWGSGTTNEKLFF | TRBJ1-4 | once | NA | TRBV18
TGCGCCAGCAGCTTGCTACCACAAGAGACCCAGTACTTC | CASSLLPQETQYF | TRBJ2-5 | NA | NA | TRBV5-1
TGCGCCAGCAGCTTTACAGGAAGCTCCTACGAGCAGTACTTC | CASSFTGSSYEQYF | TRBJ2-7 | NA | NA | TRBV5-1
TGCGCCAGCAGCCCGGGGACGGTACTCACAAATTTGGGCTACACCTTC | CASSPGTVLTNLGYTF | TRBJ1-2 | once | NA | TRBV5-1
TGCGCCAGCAGCTCTCGCCGGACAGGGATTTCCTCCGAGCAGTACTTC | CASSSRRTGISSEQYF | TRBJ2-7 | NA | TRBD1 | TRBV5-1
TGTGCCAGCTCGGGAAGGGTCGGGCAGCCCCAGCATTTT | CASSGRVGQPQHF | TRBJ1-5 | NA | NA | TRBV19
TGTGCCAGCACCGGACTAGCGGGGACCGGGGAGCTGTTTTTT | CASTGLAGTGELFF | TRBJ2-2 | NA | TRBD2 | TRBV6-1
TGTGCCAGCACTCGGCATCCTACCTATGGCTACACCTTC | CASTRHPTYGYTF | TRBJ1-2 | NA | NA | TRBV6-1
TGTGCCAGTACCACACAGGGGAACCAGCCCCAGCATTTT | CASTTQGNQPQHF | TRBJ1-5 | NA | TRBD1 | TRBV19
TGTGCCAGCTCACCCCAGGGACATACTGGAAACACCATATATTTT | CASSPQGHTGNTIYF | TRBJ1-3 | once | NA | TRBV18
TGTGCCAGCAGTGACGTGGGTAGCTACGAGCAGTACTTC | CASSDVGSYEQYF | TRBJ2-7 | many | NA | TRBV2
TGTGCCAGCAGCTTATCGGTCGGACAGGGAGGAGAAAAACTGTTTTTT | CASSLSVGQGGEKLFF | TRBJ1-4 | NA | TRBD1 | TRBV7-6
TGTGCCAGCAGCGCCCTTCAAGACGATACGCAGTATTTT | CASSALQDDTQYF | TRBJ2-3 | few | NA | TRBV9
TGTGCCAGCAGCTCTGGACTCCGGGAGCGAGATACGCAGTATTTT | CASSSGLRERDTQYF | TRBJ2-3 | NA | NA | TRBV11-3
TGCGCCAGCAGCTTGGGGACAGGGCAAGATACGCAGTATTTT | CASSLGTGQDTQYF | TRBJ2-3 | NA | TRBD1 | TRBV5-1
TGTGCCACCAGCAGCCCGGGGACACTTTATAGCAATCAGCCCCAGCATTTT | CATSSPGTLYSNQPQHF | TRBJ1-5 | NA | NA | TRBV15
TGTGCCAGCAGCGGCGGGACTAGCGGGAGGGGGGATACGCAGTATTTT | CASSGGTSGRGDTQYF | TRBJ2-3 | NA | TRBD2 | TRBV9
TGCGCCAGCAGCTCCAGGGCGAACACTGAAGCTTTCTTT | CASSSRANTEAFF | TRBJ1-1 | NA | NA | TRBV5-1
TGTGCCACCAGCAGAGATGGGGGGTTTGGGCATACGCAGTATTTT | CATSRDGGFGHTQYF | TRBJ2-3 | NA | NA | TRBV15
TGTGCCAGCAGCTTAAGGTCCGTCGCGGAGACCCAGTACTTC | CASSLRSVAETQYF | TRBJ2-5 | NA | NA | TRBV11-1
TGTGCCACCACGCGGGGAGGGCTCACAGATACGCAGTATTTT | CATTRGGLTDTQYF | TRBJ2-3 | NA | TRBD2 | TRBV19
TGTGCCACCAGCGCGGACCGGATTAGAAACCAGCCCCAGCATTTT | CATSADRIRNQPQHF | TRBJ1-5 | NA | NA | TRBV15
TGTGCCAGCAGCTTAACGGGCGGTGACACCGGGGAGCTGTTTTTT | CASSLTGGDTGELFF | TRBJ2-2 | few | NA | TRBV7-3
TGTGCCAGCAGTGTGGGTACAGATACGCAGTATTTT | CASSVGTDTQYF | TRBJ2-3 | NA | NA | TRBV6-1
TGTGCCAGCAGCTTAACAGGGTACGAGCAGTACTTC | CASSLTGYEQYF | TRBJ2-7 | once | NA | TRBV11-2
TGCGCCAGCAGCTTGAGGGAGGGGGCAAATGAGCAGTTCTTC | CASSLREGANEQFF | TRBJ2-1 | NA | NA | TRBV5-1
TGTGCCAGCAGCAAGGGGGGCCAGGATCAGCCCCAGCATTTT | CASSKGGQDQPQHF | TRBJ1-5 | NA | NA | TRBV7-9
TGTGCCAGCTCACCACGGCTGCAGGGGCGCGGGTCCGGGGAGCTGTTTTTT | CASSPRLQGRGSGELFF | TRBJ2-2 | NA | NA | TRBV18